This TCR beta chain appears in the sequencing data of a study of beta chain features in type 1 diabetes. As every portion of the isolated RNA was reverse transcribed, the sequencing read expressed TCRB transcripts. Libraries were prepared by immunoSEQ multiplex PCR; TCRdb keeps only in-frame clonotypes and omits some of them. The repertoire includes 20,000 to 25,000 clones, about 50% of them detected once, and roughly 0.35% sits in the top ten. Study results and limitations: Type 1 diabetes patients had TCRB CDR3s that were shorter (moderately but significantly so) in all four CD4+ subsets. In type 1 diabetes patients, VDJ junctions had fewer insertions; deletions at these junctions were more frequent.

V shed 2 bases and J 3 bases; nucleotides not matched to a gene: 2. CDR1 MNHNY and CDR2 SVGAGI come from the germline V gene (reference sequence). This CDR3 has 14 residues. A word on this clone: What it binds is unknown.

The source of this sequence is a man between 18 and 35 years old with type 1 diabetes. The sequenced sample consisted of stem cell memory CD4+ T cells from blood. V usage is TRBV6-6 and J usage is TRBJ2-5; 8 nucleotides match TRBD1. CDR3 amino acids: CASSYGTGKETQYF. The CDR3 DNA sequence: TGTGCCAGCAGTTACGGGACAGGTAAAGAGACCCAGTACTTC.